This T cell receptor (beta chain) was documented in a study of blood T cells in healthy people across ages. Every donor provided 9.5 to 10 milliliters of peripheral blood. This clonotype was counted a few times. Next came a second PCR, run for about 6 to 12 cycles, which used a sample-barcoded 5' primer along with a J-beta primer mix. MiXCR, run by TCRdb on the 5' RACE reads, gives a single entry per CDR3 protein. The repertoire holds about 690,000 distinct CDR3 sequences, with 35% to 50% as singletons. CDR1 SGHVS and CDR2 FQNEAQ come from the germline V gene. This CDR3 is 14 amino acids long. Trimming cost V 3 bases and J 0 bases, with 3 bases left between them.

Sequencing used blood. The sequence came from a man aged 80 or over in good health. V usage is TRBV7-8 and J usage is TRBJ2-6; D is ambiguous. The CDR3 DNA is TGTGCCAGCAGCTTTAACTCTGGGGCCAACGTCCTGACTTTC. This sequence encodes CASSFNSGANVLTF.